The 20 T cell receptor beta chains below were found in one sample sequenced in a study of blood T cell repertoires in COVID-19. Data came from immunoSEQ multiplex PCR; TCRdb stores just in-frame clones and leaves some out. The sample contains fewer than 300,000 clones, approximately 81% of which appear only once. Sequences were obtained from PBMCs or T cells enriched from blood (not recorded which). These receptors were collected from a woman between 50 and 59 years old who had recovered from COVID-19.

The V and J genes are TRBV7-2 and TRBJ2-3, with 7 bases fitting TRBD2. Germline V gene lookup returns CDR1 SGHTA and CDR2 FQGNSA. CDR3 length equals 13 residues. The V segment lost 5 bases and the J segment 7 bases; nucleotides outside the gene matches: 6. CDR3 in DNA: TGTGCCAGCAGCGAGCAGCGGGGAAATACGCAGTATTTT. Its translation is CASSEQRGNTQYF.

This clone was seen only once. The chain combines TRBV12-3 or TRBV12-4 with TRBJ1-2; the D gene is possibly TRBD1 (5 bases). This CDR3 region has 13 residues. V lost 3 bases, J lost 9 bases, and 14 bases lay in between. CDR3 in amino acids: CASSFSGYNSYTF. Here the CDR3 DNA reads TGTGCCAGCAGTTTCTCAGGGTATAATAGCTACACCTTC.

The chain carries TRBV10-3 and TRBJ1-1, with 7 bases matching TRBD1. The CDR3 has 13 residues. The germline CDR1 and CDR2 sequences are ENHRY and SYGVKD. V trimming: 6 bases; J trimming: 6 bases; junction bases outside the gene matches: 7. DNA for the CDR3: TGTGCCATCAGACAGGGGCAGGGGGCTGAAGCTTTCTTT. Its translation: CAIRQGQGAEAFF.

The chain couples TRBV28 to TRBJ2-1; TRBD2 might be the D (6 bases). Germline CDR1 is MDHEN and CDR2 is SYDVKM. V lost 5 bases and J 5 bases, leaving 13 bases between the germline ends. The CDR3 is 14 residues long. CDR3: CASSTQGLDNEQFF. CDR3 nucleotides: TGTGCCAGCAGTACCCAGGGACTGGACAATGAGCAGTTCTTC.

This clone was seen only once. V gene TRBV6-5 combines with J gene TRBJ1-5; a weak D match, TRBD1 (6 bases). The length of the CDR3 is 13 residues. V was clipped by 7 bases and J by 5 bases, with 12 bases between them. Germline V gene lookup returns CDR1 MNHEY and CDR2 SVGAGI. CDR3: CASKGQQDQPQHF. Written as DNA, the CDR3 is TGTGCCAGCAAAGGACAGCAAGATCAGCCCCAGCATTTT.

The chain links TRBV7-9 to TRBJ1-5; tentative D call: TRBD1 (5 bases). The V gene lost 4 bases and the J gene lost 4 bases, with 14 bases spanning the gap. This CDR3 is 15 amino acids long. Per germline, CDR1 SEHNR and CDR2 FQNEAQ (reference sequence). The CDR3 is CASSSTGNPNQPQHF. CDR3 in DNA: TGTGCCAGCAGCTCAACAGGAAATCCTAATCAGCCCCAGCATTTT. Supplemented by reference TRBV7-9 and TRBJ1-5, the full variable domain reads DTGVSQNPRHKITKRGQNVTFRCDPISEHNRLYWYRQTLGQGPEFLTYFQNEAQLEKSRLLSDRFSAERPKGSFSTLEIQRTEQGDSAMYLCASSSTGNPNQPQHFGDGTRLSIL.

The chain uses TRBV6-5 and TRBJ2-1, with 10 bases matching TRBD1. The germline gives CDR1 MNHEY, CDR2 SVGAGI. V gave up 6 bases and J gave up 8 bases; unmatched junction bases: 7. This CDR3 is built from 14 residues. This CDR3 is CASRATGGRDEQFF. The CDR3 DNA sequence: TGTGCCAGCAGAGCGACAGGGGGCAGAGATGAGCAGTTCTTC.

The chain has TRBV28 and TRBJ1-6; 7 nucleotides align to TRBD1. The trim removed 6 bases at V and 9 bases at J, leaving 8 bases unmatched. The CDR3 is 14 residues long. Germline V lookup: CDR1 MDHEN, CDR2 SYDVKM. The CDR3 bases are TGTGCCAGCAGACGGGACAGCGAATTTTCACCCCTCCACTTT. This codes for CASRRDSEFSPLHF.

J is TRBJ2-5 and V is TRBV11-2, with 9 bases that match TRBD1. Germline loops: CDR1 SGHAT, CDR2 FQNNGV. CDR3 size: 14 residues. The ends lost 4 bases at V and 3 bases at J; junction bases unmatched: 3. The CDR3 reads CASSSTGGKETQYF. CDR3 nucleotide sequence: TGTGCCAGCAGCTCGACAGGGGGTAAAGAGACCCAGTACTTC.

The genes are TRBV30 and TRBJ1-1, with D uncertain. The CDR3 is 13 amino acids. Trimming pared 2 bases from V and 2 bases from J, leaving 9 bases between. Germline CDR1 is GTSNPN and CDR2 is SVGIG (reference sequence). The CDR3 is CAWSTEPNTEAFF. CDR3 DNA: TGTGCCTGGAGTACAGAACCCAACACTGAAGCTTTCTTT.

This CDR3 reads CASSLAPGTGGNYGYTF. CDR3 bases: TGTGCCAGCAGCTTGGCTCCGGGGACAGGGGGGAACTATGGCTACACCTTC. J is TRBJ1-2 and V is TRBV5-5, with TRBD1 matching 11 bases. The ends lost 0 bases at V and 2 bases at J; junction bases unmatched: 6. Germline CDR1 SGHKS, CDR2 YYEKEE (reference sequence). The length of the CDR3 is 17 residues.

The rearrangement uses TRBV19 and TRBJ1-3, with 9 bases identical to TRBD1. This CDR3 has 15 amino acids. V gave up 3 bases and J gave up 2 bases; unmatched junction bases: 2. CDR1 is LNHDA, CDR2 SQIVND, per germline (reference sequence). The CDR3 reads CASSIRQGAGNTIYF. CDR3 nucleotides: TGTGCCAGTAGTATTCGACAGGGGGCTGGAAACACCATATATTTT.

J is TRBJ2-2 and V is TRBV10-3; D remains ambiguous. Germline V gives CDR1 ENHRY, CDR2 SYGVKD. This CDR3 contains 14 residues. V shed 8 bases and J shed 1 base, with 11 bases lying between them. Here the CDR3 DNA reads TGTGCCATCGGCCCCCCGGGGAACACCGGGGAGCTGTTTTTT. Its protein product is CAIGPPGNTGELFF.

CDR3 DNA: TGTGCCAGCAGCTCTACAGGGAGCAACATTCAGTACTTC. Protein product: CASSSTGSNIQYF. The rearrangement uses TRBV7-2 and TRBJ2-4, with a weak D call TRBD1 (6 bases). Trimming took 4 bases from V and 7 from J, leaving 11 bases between them. CDR1 is SGHTA, CDR2 FQGNSA, per germline. This CDR3 contains 13 residues.

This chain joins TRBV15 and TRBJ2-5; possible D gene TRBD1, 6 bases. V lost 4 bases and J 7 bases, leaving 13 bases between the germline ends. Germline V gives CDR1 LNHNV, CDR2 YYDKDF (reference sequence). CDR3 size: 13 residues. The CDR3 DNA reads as TGTGCCACCAGCAAGGACAGTCTCTCGACCCAGTACTTC. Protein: CATSKDSLSTQYF.

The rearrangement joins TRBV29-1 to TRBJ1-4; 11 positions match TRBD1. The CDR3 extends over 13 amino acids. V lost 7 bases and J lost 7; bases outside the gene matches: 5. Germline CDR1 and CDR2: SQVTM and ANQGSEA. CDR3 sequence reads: CSALGTGGEKLFF. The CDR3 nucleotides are TGCAGCGCCTTGGGGACAGGGGGTGAAAAACTGTTTTTT.

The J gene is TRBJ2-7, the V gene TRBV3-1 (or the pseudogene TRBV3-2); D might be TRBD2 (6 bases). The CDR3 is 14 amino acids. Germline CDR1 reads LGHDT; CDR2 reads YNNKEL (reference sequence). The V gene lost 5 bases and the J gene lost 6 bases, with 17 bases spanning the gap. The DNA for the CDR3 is TGTGCCAGCAGCAAGATGACTATAGCGGCCGAGCAGTACTTC. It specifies CASSKMTIAAEQYF.

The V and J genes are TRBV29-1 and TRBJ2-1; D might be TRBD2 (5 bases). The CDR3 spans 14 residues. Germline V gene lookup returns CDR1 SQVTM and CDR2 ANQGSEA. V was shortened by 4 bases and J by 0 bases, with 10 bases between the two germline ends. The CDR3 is CSVVGRGSYNEQFF. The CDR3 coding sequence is TGCAGCGTTGTAGGTCGGGGCTCCTACAATGAGCAGTTCTTC.

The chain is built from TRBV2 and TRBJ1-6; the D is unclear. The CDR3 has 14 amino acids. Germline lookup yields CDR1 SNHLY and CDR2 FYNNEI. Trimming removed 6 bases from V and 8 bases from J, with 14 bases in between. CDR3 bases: TGTGCCAGCAGAAGCAGGCAGATGTATTCACCCCTCCACTTT. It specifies CASRSRQMYSPLHF.

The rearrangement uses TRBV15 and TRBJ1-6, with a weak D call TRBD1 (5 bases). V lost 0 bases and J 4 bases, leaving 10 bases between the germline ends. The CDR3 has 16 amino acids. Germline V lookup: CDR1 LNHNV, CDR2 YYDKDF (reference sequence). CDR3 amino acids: CATSRDPGLYNSPLHF. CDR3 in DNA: TGTGCCACCAGCAGAGATCCGGGACTGTATAATTCACCCCTCCACTTT.